The 7 T cell receptor beta chains below all came from one sample that was sequenced in a study of T cells after yellow fever vaccination. TCRdb processed the 5' RACE reads anew with MiXCR; each CDR3 protein has one entry. The data contain hundreds of thousands of distinct CDR3 sequences, over 9% of them singletons. Sequencing used PBMCs, obtained on the day of the yellow fever booster vaccination. Every receptor here comes from a young man who received the YFV17D yellow fever vaccine.

CDR3 in DNA: TGTGCCAGCACCTTACCGGGGGTTAAAGAGACCCAGTACTTC. It yields the protein CASTLPGVKETQYF. This chain links TRBV12-3 or TRBV12-4 with TRBJ2-5, with a possible D match to TRBD2 (6 bases). With 7 bases removed from V and 3 bases from J, the gap between germline ends came to 15 bases. The length of the CDR3 is 14 residues.

This clonotype was seen only a few times. The chain has TRBV7-2 and TRBJ1-4; D not certain. CDR1 and CDR2 (germline): SGHTA, FQGNSA. Trimming took off 4 bases at V and 6 bases at J, with 15 bases between the two ends. This CDR3 comprises 15 residues. In DNA form, the CDR3 reads TGTGCCAGCAGCTCTAAGGTTTTTTCAGATGAAAAACTGTTTTTT. Amino acid sequence: CASSSKVFSDEKLFF.

This clonotype was counted a few times. V usage is TRBV5-1 and J usage is TRBJ2-5; 7 bases are a match to TRBD2. Germline trimming cut 4 bases from V and 5 bases from J; bases unmatched to any gene: 14. CDR3 length equals 16 residues. Germline CDR1 is SGHRS and CDR2 is YFSETQ. CDR3: CASSPANAGEFETQYF. The CDR3 nucleotides read TGCGCCAGCAGCCCGGCGAACGCGGGAGAATTCGAGACCCAGTACTTC.

The sample holds a few counts of this clonotype. The J gene is TRBJ2-1, the V gene TRBV20-1; D perhaps matches TRBD1 (5 bases). The germline V gene encodes CDR1 DFQATT and CDR2 SNEGSKA (reference sequence). Between the trimmed V and J ends, which lost 5 bases and 8 bases, there was a span of 16 bases. This CDR3 spans 13 amino acids. CDR3 coding DNA: TGCAGTGCTGCAGGGTTGATGGGCGATGAGCAGTTCTTC. It yields the protein CSAAGLMGDEQFF.

This clonotype was detected only a few times. This chain connects TRBV3-1 to TRBJ2-3, with 11 bases identical to TRBD2. This CDR3 has 15 amino acids. Per the germline V gene, CDR1 is LGHDT and CDR2 is YNNKEL (reference sequence). V lost 3 bases and J lost 7; bases outside the gene matches: 6. The CDR3 DNA reads as TGTGCCAGCAGCCACCTACTAGCGGGAGCGAATACGCAGTATTTT. Its protein is CASSHLLAGANTQYF.

This clonotype was recorded many times. J is TRBJ2-3 and V is TRBV5-1; the match to TRBD2 covers 7 bases. Germline V gives CDR1 SGHRS, CDR2 YFSETQ. The V segment lost 0 bases and the J segment 2 bases; nucleotides outside the gene matches: 3. The CDR3 has 15 residues. The CDR3 DNA reads as TGCGCCAGCAGCTTGGGCAGCGGGGACACAGATACGCAGTATTTT. It codes for CASSLGSGDTDTQYF.

This rearrangement joins TRBV27 to TRBJ1-6; 8 bases match TRBD1. CDR1 MNHEY and CDR2 SMNVEV come from the germline V gene (reference sequence). V was clipped by 6 bases and J by 12 bases; unmatched bases: 4. The CDR3 extends over 12 amino acids. CDR3 coding DNA: TGTGCCAGCAGCCCACAGGGGGGACCCCTCCACTTT. It codes for CASSPQGGPLHF.